Listed here are 26 T cell receptor beta chains from one sample, sequenced in a study of blood T cells in healthy people across ages. Through a sample-barcoded 5' primer and a J-beta primer mix, a second PCR was run for roughly 6 to 11 cycles. TCRdb analysed the 5' RACE reads with MiXCR anew, one entry per CDR3 protein. The sample records over 500,000 distinct CDR3 sequences, roughly half being singletons. The sample taken for sequencing was blood. These receptors were obtained from a woman older than 75 in good health.

The chain couples TRBV18 to TRBJ1-1, with D possibly being TRBD1 (5 bases). Trimming shortened V by 2 bases and J by 4 bases, and 11 bases separated the two germline ends. CDR3 length: 14 amino acids. CDR1 is KGHSH, CDR2 LQKENI, per germline. The CDR3 sequence: CASSPAYQGTEAFF. In DNA form, the CDR3 reads TGTGCCAGCTCACCAGCCTACCAGGGCACTGAAGCTTTCTTT.

The rearrangement joins TRBV7-9 to TRBJ2-3; D might be TRBD2 (5 bases). This CDR3 is built from 14 residues. Germline values: CDR1 SEHNR, CDR2 FQNEAQ (reference sequence). DNA of the CDR3: TGTACCGGCAGCTACGAGCGGATCACAGATACGCAGTATTTT. Protein sequence: CTGSYERITDTQYF.

This CDR3 is CASVYSGDGEQFF. In DNA, the CDR3 is TGTGCCAGCGTTTATTCAGGGGATGGTGAGCAGTTCTTC. The chain joins TRBV7-9 to TRBJ2-1, with a weak D call TRBD1 (6 bases). Per germline, CDR1 SEHNR and CDR2 FQNEAQ (reference sequence). The V gene lost 8 bases and the J gene lost 9 bases, with 17 bases spanning the gap. This CDR3 has 13 amino acids.

Many counts were recorded for this clonotype. J is TRBJ2-1 and V is TRBV30; no clear D. Germline V lookup: CDR1 GTSNPN, CDR2 SVGIG (reference sequence). Trimming left V 2 bases short and J 7 bases short, with 3 bases between. CDR3 size: 10 residues. CDR3 in DNA: TGTGCCTGGAGTCTGAATGAGCAGTTCTTC. Protein: CAWSLNEQFF.

The chain has TRBV30 and TRBJ1-3; D is unclear. Germline CDR1 and CDR2: GTSNPN and SVGIG (reference sequence). CDR3 size: 11 residues. Trimming shortened V by 4 bases and J by 3 bases, and 4 bases separated the two germline ends. The CDR3 region is CAWIVGNTIYF. DNA for the CDR3: TGTGCCTGGATTGTTGGAAACACCATATATTTT.

This clonotype has more than one count but fewer than ten. V usage is TRBV15 and J usage is TRBJ2-7; 7 nucleotides line up with TRBD2. Trimming at V came to 5 bases and at J to 0 bases, leaving 4 bases not matched to a gene. Germline-derived CDR1 and CDR2 are LNHNV and YYDKDF (reference sequence). This CDR3 contains 14 residues. CDR3 sequence (DNA): TGTGCCACCAGCCAAGCGGGGAGCTCCTACGAGCAGTACTTC. It codes for CATSQAGSSYEQYF.

This clonotype was seen repeatedly, ten times or more. This sequence joins TRBV20-1 and TRBJ2-1; TRBD2 matches at 11 bases. After removal of 5 bases from V and 6 bases from J, the junction contained 9 bases not matched to a gene. The CDR3 loop spans 15 amino acids. Germline CDR1 and CDR2: DFQATT and SNEGSKA (reference sequence). Here the CDR3 DNA reads TGCAGTGCTCACCCCGGGACTAGCGGTATCAATGAGCAGTTCTTC. Residues: CSAHPGTSGINEQFF.

This clonotype was seen at least ten times. The genes are TRBV10-3 and TRBJ2-4, with 10 bases lining up with TRBD1. Germline CDR1 ENHRY, CDR2 SYGVKD. The CDR3 totals 17 residues. V trimming: 0 bases; J trimming: 3 bases; junction bases outside the gene matches: 5. DNA of the CDR3: TGTGCCATCAGTGAGTCCGGGACAGGGGCGAACAAAAACATTCAGTACTTC. Protein sequence: CAISESGTGANKNIQYF.

This chain joins TRBV12-3 or TRBV12-4 and TRBJ2-3; D perhaps matches TRBD2 (6 bases). CDR3 length equals 17 residues. Trimming pared 5 bases from V and 4 bases from J, leaving 22 bases between. The CDR3 loop reads CASSHFDRLVGADTQYF. In DNA, the CDR3 is TGTGCCAGCAGTCATTTCGACCGACTAGTGGGAGCAGATACGCAGTATTTT.

The chain is built from TRBV7-2 and TRBJ2-3, with 12 bases aligning to TRBD2. The CDR3 is 15 residues long. Trimming at V came to 5 bases and at J to 4 bases, leaving 4 bases not matched to a gene. The germline V gene has CDR1 SGHTA and CDR2 FQGNSA. DNA of the CDR3: TGTGCCAGCAGCAAACCTAGCGGGGGGGCAGATACGCAGTATTTT. Translating gives CASSKPSGGADTQYF.

Notes on this clonotype: Being one base from a much bigger clone, this may be a read error. The chain is built from TRBV29-1 and TRBJ2-5; TRBD1 matches at 9 bases. The DNA end is more similar to TRBJ2-7, so the J call may be wrong. This CDR3 is 14 amino acids long. Germline CDR1 SQVTM, CDR2 ANQGSEA. This CDR3 reads CSANAGTGPYEQYF. The CDR3 DNA reads as TGCAGCGCTAACGCCGGGACAGGGCCCTACGAGCAGTACTTC.

In this sample, this clonotype turned up many times. The V gene is TRBV20-1, the J gene TRBJ2-5, with a weak D call TRBD2 (6 bases). Deletions cut 7 bases from V and 9 bases from J, with 12 bases between. Per the germline V gene, CDR1 is DFQATT and CDR2 is SNEGSKA (reference sequence). The CDR3 runs 10 residues. CDR3 protein: CSGQWGAQYF. DNA of the CDR3: TGCAGTGGGCAGTGGGGGGCCCAGTACTTC.

Many counts were recorded for this clonotype. This rearrangement joins TRBV25-1 to TRBJ2-5; D unclear. The CDR3 has 14 residues. The germline gives CDR1 MGHDK, CDR2 SYGVNS. Trimming stripped 1 base from V and 2 bases from J, with 8 bases between. CDR3 loop: CASSESVVQETQYF. CDR3 DNA: TGTGCCAGCAGTGAATCGGTGGTTCAAGAGACCCAGTACTTC.

This clonotype has a count of ten or more. In DNA form, the CDR3 reads TGTGCCAGCAGCGCGACCCTGGTCCCCACAGATACGCAGTATTTT. Amino acid sequence: CASSATLVPTDTQYF. The rearrangement uses TRBV9 and TRBJ2-3, with unresolved D. V was cut by 3 bases and J by 2 bases, with 13 bases left in between. Germline CDR1 and CDR2: SGDLS and YYNGEE. The CDR3 runs to 15 residues.

Only one count was recorded for this clonotype. Just one base apart from a much larger clone, this may be a read error. The J gene is TRBJ2-1, the V gene TRBV13; 13 nucleotides agree with TRBD2. The CDR3 runs to 15 residues. Germline V CDR1 and CDR2: PRHDT, FYEKMQ (reference sequence). Trimming took 7 bases from V and 6 from J; bases not matched to a gene: 6. The CDR3 nucleotides are TGTGCCAGCAACTTGACTAGCGGGAGGATCAATGAGCAGTTCTTC. Translating it yields CASNLTSGRINEQFF. Supplemented by reference TRBV13 and TRBJ2-1, the full variable domain reads AAGVIQSPRHLIKEKRETATLKCYPIPRHDTVYWYQQGPGQDPQFLISFYEKMQSDKGSIPDRFSAQQFSDYHSELNMSSLELGDSALYFCASNLTSGRINEQFFGPGTRLTVL.

The chain couples TRBV25-1 to TRBJ2-3; D may be TRBD1 (5 bases). The CDR3 has 15 residues. Germline V gene data show CDR1 as MGHDK and CDR2 as SYGVNS. The V end was cut by 3 bases, the J end by 6 bases, with 16 bases between. Written as DNA, the CDR3 is TGTGCCAGCAGTGATTTAGGCGGCGCAGGGGATACGCAGTATTTT. Its translation: CASSDLGGAGDTQYF.

As for this clonotype: A much larger clone differs by one base, so this may be a read error. The chain couples TRBV5-6 to TRBJ2-1, with 13 bases lining up with TRBD2. Germline lookup yields CDR1 SGHDT and CDR2 YYEEEE. The CDR3 sequence is 17 residues long. V gave up 7 bases and J gave up 15 bases; unmatched junction bases: 22. CDR3 bases: TGTGCCAGCGGCGAGGGACTAGCGGGAACTCAAAGAAAGGGGCTGTTCTTC. Amino acid sequence: CASGEGLAGTQRKGLFF.

About this clonotype itself: A junction end diverges from the germline sequence, so it may reflect a read error. This chain uses TRBV20-1 with TRBJ2-3; D uncertain. This CDR3 region has 13 residues. Looked up from germline, CDR1 is DFQATT and CDR2 is SNEGSKA (reference sequence). CDR3 loop: CGAASVRADTQYF. DNA for the CDR3: TGCGGTGCCGCCTCAGTTCGGGCAGATACGCAGTATTTT.

This CDR3 reads CSAPGTGGQPQHF. Written as DNA, the CDR3 is TGCAGTGCTCCCGGGACAGGCGGTCAGCCCCAGCATTTT. The V and J genes are TRBV20-1 and TRBJ1-5; TRBD1 matches at 8 bases. J gave up 6 bases and V 5 bases, and 6 bases lay outside the gene matches. This CDR3 contains 13 residues. CDR1 and CDR2 (germline): DFQATT, SNEGSKA (reference sequence).

This clonotype was found many times. This chain uses TRBV6-5 with TRBJ2-7, with 12 bases matching TRBD2. V shed 0 bases and J 5 bases; nucleotides not matched to a gene: 2. Germline lookup yields CDR1 MNHEY and CDR2 SVGAGI. This CDR3 is 15 amino acids long. The CDR3 spells CASSYSTSGRHEQYF. CDR3 sequence (DNA): TGTGCCAGCAGTTACTCAACTAGCGGGAGGCACGAGCAGTACTTC.

This clonotype has just a few counts. The chain has TRBV24-1 and TRBJ2-5; D not certain. Trimming shortened V by 5 bases and J by 3 bases, and 12 bases separated the two germline ends. Germline CDR1 KGHDR, CDR2 SFDVKD. This CDR3 is built from 14 residues. The CDR3 DNA reads TGTGCCACCAGTGGTGTCCCACCAGAAGAGACCCAGTACTTC. Amino acids: CATSGVPPEETQYF.

V and J are TRBV12-3 or TRBV12-4 and TRBJ2-1, with 12 bases matching TRBD1. The length of the CDR3 is 16 residues. Losses at the gene ends were 4 bases for V and 8 bases for J; bases not matched to a gene: 9. CDR3 loop: CASSYRGQGARDEQFF. The CDR3 bases are TGTGCCAGCAGTTATCGGGGACAGGGGGCGCGAGATGAGCAGTTCTTC.

The gene calls are TRBV2 and TRBJ1-5; D is ambiguous. The V end lost 5 bases, the J end lost 9 bases, and 17 bases lay between the germline ends. This CDR3 region has 14 residues. Germline V CDR1 and CDR2: SNHLY, FYNNEI. CDR3 region: CASSPRPSEGPQHF. The CDR3 DNA reads as TGTGCCAGCAGTCCCAGGCCCTCGGAAGGGCCCCAGCATTTT.

J is TRBJ1-6 and V is TRBV4-3; D is ambiguous. V gave up 0 bases and J gave up 6 bases, with 9 bases separating them. This CDR3 region has 15 residues. CDR1 and CDR2 (germline): LGHNA, YSLEER. The CDR3 nucleotides are TGCGCCAGCAGCCAAGAGGGCCAGGTTAATTCACCCCTCCACTTT. Residues: CASSQEGQVNSPLHF.

In this sample, this clonotype turned up a few times. The chain employs TRBV24-1 and TRBJ2-2; 8 nucleotides line up with TRBD2. The CDR3 extends over 16 amino acids. Germline V gene data show CDR1 as KGHDR and CDR2 as SFDVKD. Trimming removed 5 bases from V and 0 bases from J; junction bases left unmatched: 4. In DNA form, the CDR3 reads TGTGCCACCAGTGTCGGCGGGAGGACGAACACCGGGGAGCTGTTTTTT. Protein: CATSVGGRTNTGELFF.

This clonotype was seen repeatedly, ten times or more. The chain employs TRBV18 and TRBJ2-1, with D perhaps matching TRBD1 (6 bases). This CDR3 region has 14 residues. The germline V gene encodes CDR1 KGHSH and CDR2 LQKENI. With 5 bases removed from V and 5 bases from J, the gap between germline ends came to 13 bases. The CDR3 sequence is CASSKEGGNNEQFF. Here the CDR3 DNA reads TGTGCCAGCTCAAAGGAAGGGGGAAACAATGAGCAGTTCTTC.